This TCR beta chain was captured in a study of blood T cell repertoires in COVID-19. At the level of the study: Researchers got acute and convalescent COVID-19 samples from the United States, Italy and Spain. T cells, B-cell-depleted T cells, or PBMCs provided the cDNA or gDNA that served as material.

The method was immunoSEQ multiplex PCR; TCRdb's version includes in-frame clones alone and lacks a portion of them. Of more than 250,000 clones listed, approximately 80% are singletons. This CDR3 has 16 amino acids. V dropped 2 bases and J dropped 3 bases, with 14 bases sitting between them. Germline V gene lookup returns CDR1 LNHDA and CDR2 SQIVND (reference sequence). This clone was detected once. This clonotype was obtained from a human donor in a cohort sampled during active COVID-19. This chain connects TRBV19 to TRBJ1-5; D perhaps matches TRBD1 (6 bases). The sample comprised peripheral blood. CDR3 sequence reads: CASSISQGHANQPQHF. In nucleotides, the CDR3 is TGTGCCAGTAGTATATCTCAGGGGCACGCCAATCAGCCCCAGCATTTT.